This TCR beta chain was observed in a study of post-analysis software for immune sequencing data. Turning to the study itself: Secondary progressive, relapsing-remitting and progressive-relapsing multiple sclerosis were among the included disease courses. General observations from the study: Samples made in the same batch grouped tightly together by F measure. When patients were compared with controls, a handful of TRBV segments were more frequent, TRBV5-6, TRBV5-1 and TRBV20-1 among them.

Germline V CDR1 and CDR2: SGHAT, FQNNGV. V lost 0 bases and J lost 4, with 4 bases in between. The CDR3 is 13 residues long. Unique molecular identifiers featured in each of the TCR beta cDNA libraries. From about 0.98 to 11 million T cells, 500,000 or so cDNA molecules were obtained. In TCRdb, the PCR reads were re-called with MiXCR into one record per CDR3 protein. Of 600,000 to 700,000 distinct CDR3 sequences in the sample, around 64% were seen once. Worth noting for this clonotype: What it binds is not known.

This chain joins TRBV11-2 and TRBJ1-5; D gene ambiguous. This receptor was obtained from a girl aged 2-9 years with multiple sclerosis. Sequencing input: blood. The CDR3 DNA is TGTGCCAGCAGCTTAGAACAGAATCAGCCCCAGCATTTT. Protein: CASSLEQNQPQHF.